This entry features one T cell receptor beta chain sequence. This specimen comes from a study of blood T cell repertoires in COVID-19. Study information: COVID-19 samples collected from the United States, Italy and Spain covered acute and convalescent phases. The cDNA or gDNA used as material had been derived from T cells, B-cell-depleted T cells, or PBMCs.

How the authors handled the data: Using reference gene primer amplification, nucleated cell counts were estimated. Clones were read by immunoSEQ multiplex PCR, and TCRdb kept only the in-frame ones, dropping some. V, J and clone size are taken as reported in that table, and D and trimming were inferred from the DNA itself. The sample lists some 380,000 clones, about 90% occurring once. The receptor was derived from a man between 18 and 29 years old with active or convalescent COVID-19. Sequenced sample: peripheral blood.

DNA for the CDR3: TGCGCCAGCACCCTCGGGGGTGGGAACACTGAAGCTTTCTTT. Translating gives CASTLGGGNTEAFF. The chain combines TRBV5-1 with TRBJ1-1, with a tentative D call TRBD1 (5 bases). V dropped 6 bases and J dropped 1 base, with 13 bases sitting between them. Germline CDR1 SGHRS, CDR2 YFSETQ. This CDR3 spans 14 amino acids.